The 6 T cell receptor beta chains below come from one sample, sequenced in a study of T cell responses to AZD1222 COVID-19 vaccine. Assay used: immunoSEQ multiplex PCR; TCRdb lists only in-frame clones, some missing. The table has more than 100,000 clones, more than 85% seen once. The material sequenced was peripheral blood, taken on day 0 of AZD1222 vaccination. Receptors originate from an adult in good health.

Concerning this clone: Other DNA sequences in the sample encode the same CDR3. This chain uses TRBV15 with TRBJ1-1; tentatively, D is TRBD1 (6 bases). Looked up from germline, CDR1 is LNHNV and CDR2 is YYDKDF (reference sequence). Trimming pared 3 bases from V and 5 bases from J, leaving 13 bases between. This CDR3 is 14 amino acids long. CDR3 loop: CATSRATGRTEAFF. CDR3 sequence (DNA): TGTGCCACCAGCAGGGCAACAGGGAGGACTGAAGCTTTCTTT.

This chain connects TRBV7-6 to TRBJ2-1; 10 bases align to TRBD2. Germline V gives CDR1 SGHVS, CDR2 FNYEAQ. This CDR3 has 18 amino acids. V shed 2 bases and J 0 bases; nucleotides not matched to a gene: 7. CDR3 sequence: CASSLRPSGGHSYNEQFF. CDR3 in DNA: TGTGCCAGCAGCTTAAGGCCTAGCGGGGGCCACTCCTACAATGAGCAGTTCTTC.

The chain is built from TRBV19 and TRBJ1-5; TRBD1 matches at 8 bases. The CDR3 spans 15 residues. Germline V gene sequence: CDR1 LNHDA, CDR2 SQIVND (reference sequence). Trimming removed 5 bases from V and 0 bases from J; junction bases left unmatched: 3. CDR3 sequence reads: CASSPGQDSNQPQHF. CDR3 sequence (DNA): TGTGCCAGTAGTCCGGGACAGGATAGCAATCAGCCCCAGCATTTT.

This chain connects TRBV6-5 to TRBJ2-5; 8 bases align to TRBD1. V lost 5 bases and J lost 3; bases outside the gene matches: 5. Germline assignment: CDR1 MNHEY and CDR2 SVGAGI. The CDR3 totals 14 residues. In DNA, the CDR3 is TGTGCCAGCAGTCCCGGGACAGGTGAAGAGACCCAGTACTTC. Translation: CASSPGTGEETQYF.

The chain links TRBV6-5 to TRBJ2-6; D call uncertain. The germline V gene encodes CDR1 MNHEY and CDR2 SVGAGI. CDR3 length equals 14 residues. The V end was cut by 7 bases, the J end by 2 bases, with 9 bases between. The CDR3 protein is CASTPGPGANVLTF. The CDR3 DNA follows: TGTGCCAGCACCCCCGGGCCTGGGGCCAACGTCCTGACTTTC.

The chain couples TRBV29-1 to TRBJ2-1; 9 nucleotides agree with TRBD1. The V gene's germline CDR1 is SQVTM and CDR2 ANQGSEA. This CDR3 is built from 14 residues. V was pared by 3 bases and J by 1 base, with 1 base of the junction left unmatched. CDR3 residues: CSVDDRGSYNEQFF. The CDR3, as DNA: TGCAGCGTTGATGACAGGGGGTCCTACAATGAGCAGTTCTTC.